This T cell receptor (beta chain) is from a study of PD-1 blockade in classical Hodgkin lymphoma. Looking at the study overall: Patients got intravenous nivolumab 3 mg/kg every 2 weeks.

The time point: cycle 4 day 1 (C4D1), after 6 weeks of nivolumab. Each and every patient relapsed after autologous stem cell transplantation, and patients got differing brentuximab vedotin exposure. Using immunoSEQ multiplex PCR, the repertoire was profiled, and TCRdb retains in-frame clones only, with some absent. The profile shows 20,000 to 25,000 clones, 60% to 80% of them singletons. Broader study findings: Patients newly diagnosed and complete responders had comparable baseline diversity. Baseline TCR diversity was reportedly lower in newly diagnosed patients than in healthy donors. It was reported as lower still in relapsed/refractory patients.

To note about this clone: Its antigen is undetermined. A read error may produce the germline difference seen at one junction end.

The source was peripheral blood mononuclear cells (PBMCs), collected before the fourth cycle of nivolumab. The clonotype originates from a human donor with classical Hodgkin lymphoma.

For the CDR3, the DNA is TGTGCCAGCAGTTACGGACGGACCCCCCAGCACTTC. Amino acid sequence: CASSYGRTPQHF. The gene calls are TRBV6-5 and TRBJ2-5; D is unresolved. Germline V gene data show CDR1 as MNHEY and CDR2 as SVGAGI. The CDR3 runs to 12 residues.